One and the same sample provided the 5 T cell receptor beta chains below, sequenced in a study of STAT3 mutations in large granular lymphocyte leukemia. Clones were sequenced by immunoSEQ multiplex PCR, and TCRdb holds only the in-frame ones, with some missing. The sample records around 17,000 clones, about four fifths being singletons. General study findings and limits: Every T-LGLL patient had at least one immunodominant TCRbeta clonotype.

These TCRs are of unknown antigen specificity. Input material: peripheral blood mononuclear cells. The receptors stem from a man aged 45 to 65 with T-cell large granular lymphocyte leukemia. Some clones in this sample may be carry-over from other donors' samples.

The rearrangement links TRBV7-8 to TRBJ2-5; perhaps D is TRBD1 or TRBD2 (5 bases each). This CDR3 is built from 14 residues. The V end lost 1 base, the J end lost 4 bases, and 10 bases lay between the germline ends. Germline lookup yields CDR1 SGHVS and CDR2 FQNEAQ. CDR3 residues: CASSLDPGRETQYF. CDR3 nucleotides: TGTGCCAGCAGCTTAGATCCGGGACGAGAGACCCAGTACTTC.

The chain links TRBV11-1 to TRBJ1-6; unclear D gene. The length of the CDR3 is 16 residues. Trimming took 5 bases from V and 9 from J, leaving 20 bases between them. Germline loops: CDR1 SGHAT, CDR2 FQDESV (reference sequence). The CDR3 here is CASSHRSQSGRSPLHF. The CDR3 region has the DNA TGTGCCAGCAGCCACCGGTCCCAGAGCGGGCGTTCACCCCTCCACTTT.

The V gene is TRBV4-1, the J gene TRBJ2-7; D possibly corresponds to TRBD2 (7 bases). With 4 bases removed from V and 4 bases from J, the gap between germline ends came to 11 bases. Germline V gene data show CDR1 as MGHRA and CDR2 as YSYEKL. There are 13 residues in the CDR3. The CDR3 DNA reads TGCGCCAGCAGCCTGGGAGGGGGATACGAGCAGTACTTC. Its protein product is CASSLGGGYEQYF.

CDR3 sequence: CASSLAGGFYNEQFF. The CDR3 bases are TGTGCCAGCAGCCTAGCGGGAGGGTTTTACAATGAGCAGTTCTTC. V is TRBV5-4 and J is TRBJ2-1; TRBD2 agrees at 12 bases. V shed 4 bases and J 4 bases; nucleotides not matched to a gene: 3. The germline CDR1 and CDR2 sequences are SGHNT and YYREEE (reference sequence). CDR3 size: 15 residues.

This clone was seen a few times. The chain couples TRBV7-9 to TRBJ2-7, with 8 bases fitting TRBD2. Germline V gives CDR1 SEHNR, CDR2 FQNEAQ (reference sequence). The CDR3 sequence is 12 residues long. The CDR3: CASAAGESGQYF. In DNA form, the CDR3 reads TGTGCTTCAGCAGCGGGAGAAAGTGGGCAGTACTTC.